Below, 25 T cell receptor beta chains from the same sample are listed, as sequenced in a study of shared clonotypes between healthy human individuals. The data were produced by immunoSEQ multiplex PCR, yet TCRdb's version contains in-frame clones alone and is incomplete. Among around 2.1 million clones listed, approximately 96% were seen once. Sequencing was performed on naive CD4+ T cells sorted from blood. Stated subset: CD45RA+ positively selected. The receptors originated from a man younger than 35 in good health.

This sequence joins TRBV6-1 and TRBJ2-5; no reliable D call. CDR3 length equals 14 residues. With 11 bases removed from V and 5 bases from J, the gap between germline ends came to 21 bases. Germline V gives CDR1 MNHNS, CDR2 SASEGT. Here the CDR3 DNA reads TGTGCCGGTTCCCAGCCCGGCAATTTGGAGACCCAGTACTTC. This sequence encodes CAGSQPGNLETQYF.

CDR3 DNA: TGTGCCAGCAGCGTAGGGACTAGCGGGAGTAGGACCGGGGAGCTGTTTTTT. Translation gives CASSVGTSGSRTGELFF. The V call is TRBV9, the J call TRBJ2-2; 13 nucleotides agree with TRBD2. V gave up 0 bases and J gave up 5 bases; unmatched junction bases: 4. Germline V gene data show CDR1 as SGDLS and CDR2 as YYNGEE. The CDR3 runs 17 residues.

Regarding this clone: Other nucleotide sequences in the sample specify the same CDR3. This chain joins TRBV6-5 and TRBJ1-2; a possible D gene is TRBD1 (6 bases). Trimming removed 6 bases at V and 3 bases at J, with 11 bases between. The germline V gene has CDR1 MNHEY and CDR2 SVGAGI. The CDR3 runs 13 residues. The DNA of the CDR3 is TGTGCCAGCAGACAGGGCGGGGACTATGGCTACACCTTC. The encoded protein is CASRQGGDYGYTF.

This rearrangement joins TRBV29-1 to TRBJ2-5; 8 nucleotides line up with TRBD2. CDR3 size: 14 residues. V shed 0 bases and J 9 bases; nucleotides not matched to a gene: 9. CDR1 is SQVTM and CDR2 is ANQGSEA in the germline V gene. The CDR3 nucleotides are TGCAGCGTTGAAGATCGGCTAGCGGGTATGTCCCAGTACTTC. It yields the protein CSVEDRLAGMSQYF.

The genes are TRBV28 and TRBJ2-7; D unresolved. CDR3 length: 16 amino acids. CDR1 is MDHEN and CDR2 is SYDVKM in the germline V gene. Between the trimmed V and J ends, which lost 5 bases and 2 bases, there was a span of 19 bases. CDR3 nucleotide sequence: TGTGCCAGCAGTCGCCCCAAGGAGTCGTTTACCTACGAGCAGTACTTC. The encoded protein is CASSRPKESFTYEQYF.

A single count supports this clone. This chain connects TRBV27 to TRBJ1-2; unclear D gene. The V end was cut by 2 bases, the J end by 4 bases, with 17 bases between. CDR3 length: 16 amino acids. CDR1 and CDR2 from the germline V gene are MNHEY and SMNVEV (reference sequence). The CDR3 sequence is CASSLRQSYGSYGYTF. The CDR3 DNA reads TGTGCCAGCAGTTTAAGGCAGAGTTATGGTTCCTATGGCTACACCTTC.

The chain joins TRBV10-3 to TRBJ1-2; D gene unclear. The CDR3 runs to 13 residues. CDR1 and CDR2 (germline): ENHRY, SYGVKD. Trimming took 1 base from V and 5 from J, leaving 8 bases between them. The CDR3 protein is CAISEYGEYGYTF. CDR3 DNA: TGTGCCATCAGTGAGTACGGAGAGTATGGCTACACCTTC.

This chain connects TRBV30 to TRBJ1-4, with TRBD1 as a possible D gene (5 bases). Trimming cost V 0 bases and J 7 bases, with 12 bases left between them. The germline V gene has CDR1 GTSNPN and CDR2 SVGIG (reference sequence). CDR3 length: 14 residues. The CDR3 sequence: CAWSVGAGTEKLFF. In DNA, the CDR3 is TGTGCCTGGAGTGTAGGGGCAGGGACTGAAAAACTGTTTTTT.

The chain couples TRBV19 to TRBJ2-5; 9 bases line up with TRBD2. Germline loops: CDR1 LNHDA, CDR2 SQIVND (reference sequence). The CDR3 is 15 amino acids. The junction had 4 bases not matched to a gene; V was cut back by 0 bases and J by 5 bases. The CDR3 DNA sequence: TGTGCCAGTAGTATAGATCCTAGCGGGACTGAGACCCAGTACTTC. It encodes CASSIDPSGTETQYF.

For this clone: Other DNA sequences from this sample encode an identical CDR3 as well. The chain couples TRBV5-1 to TRBJ2-5; TRBD2 agrees at 7 bases. CDR1 is SGHRS and CDR2 is YFSETQ in the germline V gene. Trimming removed 0 bases from V and 4 bases from J; junction bases left unmatched: 3. The CDR3 is 14 amino acids. The DNA for the CDR3 is TGCGCCAGCAGCTTGGGGGCGGGAGTAGAGACCCAGTACTTC. This sequence encodes CASSLGAGVETQYF.

This sequence joins TRBV5-1 and TRBJ1-6; D is unclear. Germline V gene lookup returns CDR1 SGHRS and CDR2 YFSETQ. The V gene lost 9 bases and the J gene lost 9 bases, with 16 bases spanning the gap. The CDR3 is made up of 13 amino acids. The CDR3 DNA reads as TGCGCCACCCCGTTCTATCCCTCTTCACCCCTCCACTTT. The encoded protein is CATPFYPSSPLHF.

The chain recombines TRBV5-1 with TRBJ2-5, with D possibly matching TRBD2 (6 bases). Trimming removed 3 bases at V and 2 bases at J, with 17 bases between. The length of the CDR3 is 16 residues. Germline V gene lookup returns CDR1 SGHRS and CDR2 YFSETQ. CDR3 sequence: CASSSGVQGPQETQYF. The CDR3 DNA is TGCGCCAGCAGCTCGGGGGTCCAGGGCCCTCAAGAGACCCAGTACTTC.

V and J are TRBV5-1 and TRBJ2-2; D is perhaps TRBD1 (5 bases). Germline CDR1 is SGHRS and CDR2 is YFSETQ. Trimming stripped 1 base from V and 0 bases from J, with 10 bases between. The CDR3 runs 16 residues. CDR3 nucleotide sequence: TGCGCCAGCAGCTTGCAGGTGACAGCGAACACCGGGGAGCTGTTTTTT. Translating gives CASSLQVTANTGELFF.

The chain joins TRBV4-1 to TRBJ2-5; 10 bases match TRBD2. In germline, CDR1 is MGHRA, CDR2 YSYEKL. The CDR3 is made up of 16 amino acids. With 0 bases clipped from V and 5 bases from J, the junction kept 6 bases outside the gene matches. The CDR3 is CASSQDGTSDRETQYF. The CDR3 nucleotides are TGCGCCAGCAGCCAAGATGGGACTAGCGACCGGGAGACCCAGTACTTC.

This rearrangement joins TRBV6-5 to TRBJ1-4; maybe TRBD1 (5 bases). Germline V CDR1 and CDR2: MNHEY, SVGAGI. This CDR3 has 15 residues. Trimming took off 6 bases at V and 8 bases at J, with 19 bases between the two ends. The CDR3 is CASSLSGGIQEKLFF. The DNA of the CDR3 is TGTGCCAGCAGCCTTTCCGGGGGAATCCAAGAAAAACTGTTTTTT.

The chain carries TRBV6-5 and TRBJ2-1, with D tentatively TRBD1 (5 bases). Deletions cut 8 bases from V and 2 bases from J, with 7 bases between. This CDR3 has 12 residues. Germline lookup yields CDR1 MNHEY and CDR2 SVGAGI. DNA of the CDR3: TGTGCCAGCTCAGGGACCTACAATGAGCAGTTCTTC. Residues: CASSGTYNEQFF.

V gene TRBV11-2 combines with J gene TRBJ2-2; the D gene could be TRBD1 or TRBD2 (5 bases each). The V and J ends lost 6 bases and 2 bases respectively, with 13 bases between them. The CDR3 sequence is 15 residues long. Germline assignment: CDR1 SGHAT and CDR2 FQNNGV. The CDR3 DNA follows: TGTGCCAGCAGATACCCGGGACGTAACACCGGGGAGCTGTTTTTT. Protein product: CASRYPGRNTGELFF.

The chain couples TRBV14 to TRBJ1-1; D ambiguous. Germline V gene lookup returns CDR1 SGHDN and CDR2 FVKESK. Trimming took 7 bases from V and 0 from J, leaving 6 bases between them. The CDR3 covers 12 residues. The CDR3 bases are TGTGCCAGCACGAGACTGAACACTGAAGCTTTCTTT. Its translation is CASTRLNTEAFF.

The table lists this clone with a few counts. The identical CDR3 is also encoded by other nucleotide sequences in the sample. V is TRBV19 and J is TRBJ2-7; D is unresolved. Germline CDR1 and CDR2: LNHDA and SQIVND (reference sequence). The CDR3 has 12 residues. The V end was cut by 5 bases, the J end by 2 bases, with 7 bases between. The CDR3, as DNA: TGTGCCAGTAGTCAAGGGCCCTACGAGCAGTACTTC. Amino acids: CASSQGPYEQYF.

CDR3 loop: CASSGLPGTGSSYEQYF. CDR3 nucleotide sequence: TGTGCCAGCAGTGGGCTCCCCGGGACAGGGAGCTCCTACGAGCAGTACTTC. The chain is built from TRBV6-1 and TRBJ2-7; 9 positions agree with TRBD1. The V gene's germline CDR1 is MNHNS and CDR2 SASEGT. This CDR3 has 17 amino acids. Unmatched junction bases numbered 10, after V lost 4 bases and J lost 0 bases.

As regards this clone: Within the sample, other DNA sequences also encode this same CDR3. The rearrangement uses TRBV5-1 and TRBJ2-5; tentatively, D is TRBD1 (6 bases). Germline V gives CDR1 SGHRS, CDR2 YFSETQ. The CDR3 extends over 14 amino acids. Trimming removed 0 bases from V and 5 bases from J, with 11 bases in between. This CDR3 is CASSLGRGRETQYF. CDR3 nucleotide sequence: TGCGCCAGCAGCTTGGGCAGGGGCCGGGAGACCCAGTACTTC. Full variable domain (outside the CDR3, taken from reference TRBV5-1 and TRBJ2-5): KAGVTQTPRYLIKTRGQQVTLSCSPISGHRSVSWYQQTPGQGLQFLFEYFSETQRNKGNFPGRFSGRQFSNSRSEMNVSTLELGDSALYLCASSLGRGRETQYFGPGTRLLVL.

The chain links TRBV18 to TRBJ2-1; 10 bases line up with TRBD1. With 0 bases clipped from V and 7 bases from J, the junction kept 9 bases outside the gene matches. CDR1 and CDR2 from the germline V gene are KGHSH and LQKENI. The CDR3 is 17 residues long. For the CDR3, the DNA is TGTGCCAGCTCACCACCGAAGACGAGACAGGGGGCGAATGAGCAGTTCTTC. It yields the protein CASSPPKTRQGANEQFF.

Concerning this clone: Other DNA sequences from this sample encode an identical CDR3 as well. The chain employs TRBV6-6 and TRBJ2-3; TRBD1 matches 8 bases. With V trimmed by 6 bases and J by 0 bases, 5 bases remained unmatched. The CDR3 contains 15 residues. The V gene's germline CDR1 is MNHNY and CDR2 SVGAGI (reference sequence). This CDR3 is CASRDRVASTDTQYF. The DNA for the CDR3 is TGTGCCAGCAGGGACAGGGTGGCTAGCACAGATACGCAGTATTTT.

In DNA form, the CDR3 reads TGTGCCAGCAGCTTAGAGCCAGGGGAATACTCTGGAAACACCATATATTTT. It encodes CASSLEPGEYSGNTIYF. This chain joins TRBV7-2 and TRBJ1-3; D is possibly TRBD1 (6 bases). Germline V gene sequence: CDR1 SGHTA, CDR2 FQGNSA. The CDR3 has 17 residues. V was trimmed by 1 base and J by 0 bases, leaving 13 bases between them.

The chain joins TRBV7-2 to TRBJ1-2; no clear D. Trimming stripped 0 bases from V and 9 bases from J, with 8 bases between. The CDR3 is 12 residues long. Germline V CDR1 and CDR2: SGHTA, FQGNSA. The CDR3 DNA follows: TGTGCCAGCAGCTTAGCGCTCGGTCGCTACACCTTC. It yields the protein CASSLALGRYTF.